One and the same sample provided the 20 T cell receptor beta chains below, sequenced in a study of identical twins. TCRdb re-derived calls from the 5' RACE reads in MiXCR, one entry per CDR3 protein. The top ten hold approximately 14% of the sample, which has some 760,000 distinct CDR3 sequences, 18% seen once. The sample was also reused in another study, on T cells expressing NK-cell markers.

Specimen: PBMCs. The receptors derive from a woman aged 18-29 years in good health.

J is TRBJ2-7 and V is TRBV20-1; D might be TRBD2 (6 bases). Germline V gene sequence: CDR1 DFQATT, CDR2 SNEGSKA (reference sequence). The CDR3 totals 12 residues. V lost 6 bases to trimming and J lost 4 bases, with 13 bases between them. CDR3 in DNA: TGCAGTGCCCCCTCGGGAGCATACGAGCAGTACTTC. Its translation is CSAPSGAYEQYF.

This clonotype was counted a few times. This CDR3 reads CASSFGGATEAFF. CDR3 coding DNA: TGTGCCAGCAGTTTCGGGGGGGCCACTGAAGCTTTCTTT. The chain has TRBV12-3 or TRBV12-4 and TRBJ1-1; D possibly corresponds to TRBD1 (6 bases). The CDR3 is made up of 13 amino acids. V gave up 3 bases and J gave up 4 bases, with 9 bases separating them.

The chain combines TRBV20-1 with TRBJ2-4; possible D gene TRBD2, 5 bases. Germline assignment: CDR1 DFQATT and CDR2 SNEGSKA (reference sequence). V was shortened by 3 bases and J by 6 bases, with 18 bases between the two germline ends. This CDR3 comprises 15 residues. CDR3 DNA: TGCAGTGCTAGTAGGGTCTCGGGGTTATCAAACATTCAGTACTTC. Amino acid sequence: CSASRVSGLSNIQYF.

Only a few counts were recorded for this clonotype. The rearrangement uses TRBV12-3 or TRBV12-4 and TRBJ2-1, with no clear D. The V gene lost 6 bases and the J gene lost 0 bases, with 15 bases spanning the gap. This CDR3 has 16 amino acids. The CDR3 loop reads CASRGASAISYNEQFF. CDR3 DNA: TGTGCCAGCAGAGGAGCAAGCGCGATCTCCTACAATGAGCAGTTCTTC.

This clonotype was counted a few times. V usage is TRBV12-3 or TRBV12-4 and J usage is TRBJ2-5, with TRBD1 identical over 8 bases. The CDR3 contains 15 residues. V lost 4 bases, J lost 5 bases, and 9 bases stayed unmatched. CDR3 DNA: TGTGCCAGCAGTTCCCGGACAGGGTCAGGGGAGACCCAGTACTTC. This gives the protein CASSSRTGSGETQYF.

The chain recombines TRBV6-5 with TRBJ2-5, with 7 bases identical to TRBD1. The CDR3 totals 15 residues. Trimming took 0 bases from V and 2 from J; bases not matched to a gene: 3. The germline V gene has CDR1 MNHEY and CDR2 SVGAGI. CDR3 DNA: TGTGCCAGCAGTTACTCCGGCAGGGGGCAAGAGACCCAGTACTTC. Translation gives CASSYSGRGQETQYF.

J is TRBJ1-1 and V is TRBV7-2; no clear D gene. Germline assignment: CDR1 SGHTA and CDR2 FQGNSA. There are 13 residues in the CDR3. Trimming cost V 5 bases and J 5 bases, with 12 bases left between them. This CDR3 reads CASSPRSRTEAFF. Here the CDR3 DNA reads TGTGCCAGCAGCCCGAGATCCAGAACTGAAGCTTTCTTT.

There are a few counts of this clonotype. The chain recombines TRBV21-1 with TRBJ1-5. TRBV21-1 is termed a pseudogene. The CDR3 totals 10 residues. CDR3 coding DNA: TGTGCCAGCAGCAAGCAGCCCCAGCATTTT. Protein sequence: CASSKQPQHF.

The chain joins TRBV4-3 to TRBJ2-7; 7 nucleotides match TRBD2. The CDR3 is 16 amino acids. Germline V lookup: CDR1 LGHNA, CDR2 YSLEER. Trimming at V came to 1 base and at J to 2 bases, leaving 8 bases not matched to a gene. CDR3 residues: CASSQGDGGSTYEQYF. The CDR3 DNA follows: TGCGCCAGCAGCCAAGGAGATGGCGGGAGCACCTACGAGCAGTACTTC.

At least ten counts were recorded for this clonotype. The chain couples TRBV29-1 to TRBJ2-1; 13 nucleotides align to TRBD2. The ends lost 7 bases at V and 9 bases at J; junction bases unmatched: 9. Germline V gene sequence: CDR1 SQVTM, CDR2 ANQGSEA. The CDR3 length is 14 residues. The CDR3 loop is CSGFGLAGAGEQFF. Written as DNA, the CDR3 is TGCAGCGGATTTGGACTAGCGGGAGCGGGTGAGCAGTTCTTC.

This chain joins TRBV7-6 and TRBJ2-1, with 9 bases lining up with TRBD2. The CDR3 has 18 residues. V was clipped by 6 bases and J by 1 base; unmatched bases: 13. Germline loops: CDR1 SGHVS, CDR2 FNYEAQ. CDR3 in amino acids: CASRPLAGPPTSYNEQFF. DNA of the CDR3: TGTGCCAGCAGACCTCTAGCGGGGCCGCCGACTTCCTACAATGAGCAGTTCTTC.

This chain connects TRBV3-1 to TRBJ2-3; 12 bases align to TRBD2. V lost 2 bases and J lost 10; bases outside the gene matches: 10. The germline CDR1 and CDR2 sequences are LGHDT and YNNKEL (reference sequence). This CDR3 has 16 residues. CDR3 residues: CASSQQITGTSGPQYF. CDR3 in DNA: TGTGCCAGCAGCCAACAAATCACGGGGACTAGCGGGCCGCAGTATTTT.

This clonotype has ten or more counts. The chain is built from TRBV7-2 and TRBJ2-2; D uncertain. With 5 bases removed from V and 8 bases from J, the gap between germline ends came to 15 bases. Germline V gives CDR1 SGHTA, CDR2 FQGNSA. The CDR3 is 14 residues long. The CDR3, as DNA: TGTGCCAGCAGCCCTCGACTGGACGGAGGGGAGCTGTTTTTT. Protein product: CASSPRLDGGELFF.

The chain recombines TRBV5-1 with TRBJ2-2, with 10 positions matching TRBD2. Germline loops: CDR1 SGHRS, CDR2 YFSETQ. This CDR3 has 14 residues. The V segment lost 7 bases and the J segment 6 bases; nucleotides outside the gene matches: 6. DNA of the CDR3: TGCGCCAGCTACTTAGCGGGAGGTTCCGGGGAGCTGTTTTTT. This translates into CASYLAGGSGELFF.

This clonotype was recorded at least ten times. The rearrangement uses TRBV12-3 or TRBV12-4 and TRBJ1-6; a possible D gene is TRBD1 (6 bases). This CDR3 contains 21 residues. V lost 4 bases to trimming and J lost 0 bases, with 25 bases between them. CDR3 protein: CASSSSQGRTPQSSYNSPLHF. CDR3 in DNA: TGTGCCAGCAGTTCGTCCCAGGGGCGAACACCTCAGAGCTCCTATAATTCACCCCTCCACTTT.

This clonotype was picked up a small number of times. The V and J genes are TRBV5-1 and TRBJ1-2, with D hard to call. From germline, CDR1 is SGHRS and CDR2 YFSETQ. The CDR3 spans 14 residues. Trimming pared 6 bases from V and 2 bases from J, leaving 14 bases between. The CDR3 DNA reads TGCGCCAGCAAGAGGTGGGCCCAGAACTATGGCTACACCTTC. Amino acids: CASKRWAQNYGYTF.

This chain links TRBV7-2 with TRBJ1-2; D not resolved. Germline V gives CDR1 SGHTA, CDR2 FQGNSA. The V end was cut by 0 bases, the J end by 5 bases, with 4 bases between. This CDR3 contains 12 residues. The CDR3 protein is CASSLAQYGYTF. CDR3 nucleotides: TGTGCCAGCAGCTTAGCTCAGTATGGCTACACCTTC.

This clonotype was seen a handful of times. The J gene is TRBJ2-5, the V gene TRBV6-1; the D is unclear. Between the trimmed V and J ends, which lost 2 bases and 2 bases, there was a span of 6 bases. Germline V CDR1 and CDR2: MNHNS, SASEGT. CDR3 size: 13 residues. This CDR3 reads CASSEQVQETQYF. In DNA, the CDR3 is TGTGCCAGCAGTGAACAGGTTCAAGAGACCCAGTACTTC.

This clonotype was picked up a small number of times. The chain has TRBV20-1 and TRBJ2-1; 13 nucleotides align to TRBD2. Germline V gene sequence: CDR1 DFQATT, CDR2 SNEGSKA (reference sequence). The junction had 11 bases not matched to a gene; V was cut back by 6 bases and J by 0 bases. This CDR3 contains 18 residues. The CDR3: CSAKTSGGLLSSYNEQFF. The CDR3 DNA sequence: TGCAGTGCGAAGACTAGCGGGGGGCTCTTAAGCTCCTACAATGAGCAGTTCTTC.

V is TRBV12-3 or TRBV12-4 and J is TRBJ2-5, with TRBD1 matching over 11 bases. J lost 5 bases, V lost 6 bases, and 14 bases had no gene match. The CDR3 runs 17 residues. The CDR3: CASSQLRDRGVHETQYF. The CDR3 region has the DNA TGTGCCAGCAGCCAGCTCCGGGACAGGGGGGTTCATGAGACCCAGTACTTC.